This TCR beta chain comes out of a study of blood T cell repertoires in COVID-19. The repertoire was sequenced with immunoSEQ multiplex PCR; TCRdb's copy has only in-frame clones and lacks some. Of tens of thousands of clones in the sample, about four fifths are singletons; the top ten hold about 20%. The CDR3 is made up of 15 amino acids. The V segment lost 1 base and the J segment 5 bases; nucleotides outside the gene matches: 5. Germline lookup yields CDR1 MGHRA and CDR2 YSYEKL. Sequencing input: peripheral blood. The clonotype comes from a young man with COVID-19, enrolled during active disease. V gene TRBV4-1 combines with J gene TRBJ2-3, with TRBD1 matching 8 bases. The CDR3 protein is CASSQVRGRGDTQYF. The CDR3 nucleotides read TGCGCCAGCAGCCAAGTCAGGGGGCGCGGAGATACGCAGTATTTT.